This T cell receptor (beta chain) emerged from a study of blood T cells in healthy people across ages (dated by TCRdb to 2014 to 2015). Regarding the study in general: Template switching captured roughly one uniquely barcoded TCR beta cDNA molecule per two T cells in model experiments. Using deep sequencing normalized with unique cDNA molecular identifiers, the study measured how TCR beta repertoire diversity changes with age. The donors were split into four age groups: young (average 16 years), middle-aged (more than 35), aged (over 55) and long-lived (over 75). To avoid experimental bias, donors of different ages were distributed randomly across sequencing lanes. Using the same blood draw, the study looked at two additional independent replicas of 1 million unique cDNA reads for two donors, one aged 18 to 30 and the other aged 80 or older. The paper as a whole reports these results and caveats: Compared with the aged group, the long-lived group had more naive CD4+ T cells, fewer expanded clones and increased TCR diversity, suggesting age selection. As age increased, observed TCR beta diversity per million T cells dropped in a roughly linear way, and a significant reduction was already evident by age roughly 40. Estimates of total diversity based on one million sequenced T cells were considered lower bounds and underestimates. Conclusive comparison of naive and antigen-experienced compartments was prevented by the profiling of bulk unsorted PBMCs. Because the CMV infection status of the donors was unknown, age-related changes in expanded clonotypes may potentially have been confounded. The percentage of naive T cells measured by flow cytometry correlated strongly with observed TCR beta diversity.

The germline V gene (reference sequence) sets CDR1 to PRHDT and CDR2 to FYEKMQ. Trimming leaves V shorter by 5 bases and J shorter by 6 bases, with the junction holding 4 bases beyond the gene matches. From the cysteine up to the phenylalanine, the CDR3 has a length of 14 residues. This entry keeps only the CDR3 DNA: 42 bases, framed from base 1. Receptor amplification or capture employed 5' RACE. The instrument given in TCRdb is Illumina HiSeq 2500. A second PCR of roughly 6 to 11 cycles was run with a J-beta primer mix and a sample-barcoded 5' primer. A unique molecular identifier was introduced onto each TCR beta cDNA molecule by a template-switch 5' adaptor carrying 12 random nucleotides. Each sample yielded at least 3 million CDR3-containing paired-end reads. All of the RNA was converted into first-strand cDNA using the Mint cDNA synthesis kit, with a TRBC-specific oligonucleotide serving as the primer. After uracil-DNA glycosylase treatment, a first 18-cycle PCR used universal primers M1SS and BC2_uni_R on all cDNA. Per the original workflow: Normalization of each sample was performed by random selection of 1 million high-quality reads, each carrying a distinct molecular identifier. Reads with shared molecular identifiers were discarded instead of being binned into consensus sequences. CDR3 identification, clonotype clustering and error correction used MiTCR with a Q25 quality threshold and the strictest error-elimination algorithm. A nonparametric unseen species model using Euler transformation provided a lower-bound estimate of total TCR beta diversity. Through fastp at Q25 and MiXCR, TCRdb rebuilt clones from the public reads, retaining in-frame beta chains. Entries that share a CDR3 protein sequence are merged under the most common genes and DNA. TCRdb, rather than the study authors, made the V and J calls. This sample gives about 1.6 million distinct CDR3 sequences in total; 30% to 35% of them show up just once. The ten largest clones add up to about 11% of the sample.

The 39 donors, aged about 6 to 95 years, were systemically healthy Caucasian individuals from Russia. About 9.8 milliliters of peripheral blood were drawn from each donor into EDTA-treated Vacutainer tubes. PBMCs were isolated by Ficoll-Paque density-gradient centrifugation, with at least 6.5 million obtained per sample. Trizol reagent was used to extract total RNA from PBMCs, with at least 5 micrograms per sample. The percentages of naive CD45RAhigh/CD27high T cells were determined by flow cytometry on a PBMC aliquot from every donor. For this clonotype: Its specific antigen is unknown. The record has no base qualities; no much larger clone is one base away.

Sequencing input: blood. The chain links TRBV13 with TRBJ2-1, with TRBD2 identical over 10 junction bases. This clonotype was obtained from a woman in her 30s in good health. The sequenced DNA is TGTGCCAGCAGCCCACAGCGGGGGGGCAATGAGCAGTTCTTC. It encodes CASSPQRGGNEQFF.